This TCR beta chain emerged from a study of CD8 T cells in Susac syndrome. Germline V CDR1 and CDR2: LNHDA, SQIVND (reference sequence). V lost 0 bases to trimming and J lost 6 bases, with 20 bases between them. CDR3 length equals 17 residues. An amount of RNA that ranged from roughly 0.5 to 1 ug was reverse transcribed with random hexamers. With immunoSEQ multiplex PCR, TCR beta CDR3 was amplified across 54 Vbeta and 13 Jbeta. A single record per CDR3 protein comes from TCRdb applying MiXCR to the immunoSEQ multiplex PCR reads. The sample has tens of thousands of distinct CDR3 sequences; around 90% are singletons. CD8+ and CD4+ T cells circulating in blood were sequenced for TCR beta. CD8+ and CD4+ T cells were negatively isolated; TEMRA cells were FACS-enriched.

The chain has TRBV19 and TRBJ1-2; TRBD1 is a possible D gene (5 bases). The sample consisted of CD8+ T cells from PBMCs. This clonotype was obtained from a human donor with multiple sclerosis. CDR3 nucleotide sequence: TGTGCCAGTAGTATAGATCCAACCGGGACTGTAGGAAATGGCTACACCTTC. It specifies CASSIDPTGTVGNGYTF.